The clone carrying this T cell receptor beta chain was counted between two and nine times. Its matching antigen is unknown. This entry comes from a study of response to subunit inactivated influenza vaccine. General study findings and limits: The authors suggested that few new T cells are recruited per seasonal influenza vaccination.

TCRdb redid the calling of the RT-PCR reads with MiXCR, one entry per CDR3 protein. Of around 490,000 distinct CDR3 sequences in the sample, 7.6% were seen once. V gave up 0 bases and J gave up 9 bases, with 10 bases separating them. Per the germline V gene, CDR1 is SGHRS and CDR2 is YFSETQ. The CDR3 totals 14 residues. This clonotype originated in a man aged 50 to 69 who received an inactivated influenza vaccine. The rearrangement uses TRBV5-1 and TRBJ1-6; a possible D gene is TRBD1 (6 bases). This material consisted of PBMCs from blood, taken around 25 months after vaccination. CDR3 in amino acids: CASSLGQESSPLHF. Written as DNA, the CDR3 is TGCGCCAGCAGCTTGGGACAGGAGAGTTCACCCCTCCACTTT.